This T cell receptor beta chain emerged from a study of blood T cell repertoires in COVID-19. Sequenced by immunoSEQ multiplex PCR; TCRdb stores in-frame clones only, minus some. This table holds over 55,000 clones, around 87% found once. Material for sequencing was peripheral blood. This TCR was sampled from a man aged 45 to 65 with active COVID-19.

The CDR3, as DNA: TGTGCCAGCAGCTTAGGGGCGGGACTAGCGCAGGAAGAGACCCAGTACTTC. Amino acid sequence: CASSLGAGLAQEETQYF. This chain joins TRBV7-6 and TRBJ2-5; 10 nucleotides line up with TRBD2. CDR1 SGHVS and CDR2 FNYEAQ come from the germline V gene. The CDR3 covers 17 residues. With 1 base clipped from V and 3 bases from J, the junction kept 8 bases outside the gene matches.